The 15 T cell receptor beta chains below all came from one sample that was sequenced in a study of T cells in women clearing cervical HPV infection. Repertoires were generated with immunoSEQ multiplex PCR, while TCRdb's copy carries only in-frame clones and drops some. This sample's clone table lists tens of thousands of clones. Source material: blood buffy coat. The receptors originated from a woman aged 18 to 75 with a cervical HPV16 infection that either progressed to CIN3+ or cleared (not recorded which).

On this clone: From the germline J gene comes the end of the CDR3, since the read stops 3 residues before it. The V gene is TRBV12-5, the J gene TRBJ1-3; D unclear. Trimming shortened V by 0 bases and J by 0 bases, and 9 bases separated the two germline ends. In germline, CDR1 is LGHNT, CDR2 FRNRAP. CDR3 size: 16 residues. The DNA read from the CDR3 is TGTGCTAGTGGTTTGGTATTGAGTAGCTCTGGAAACACC. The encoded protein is CASGLVLSSSGNT. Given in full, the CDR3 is CASGLVLSSSGNTIYF.

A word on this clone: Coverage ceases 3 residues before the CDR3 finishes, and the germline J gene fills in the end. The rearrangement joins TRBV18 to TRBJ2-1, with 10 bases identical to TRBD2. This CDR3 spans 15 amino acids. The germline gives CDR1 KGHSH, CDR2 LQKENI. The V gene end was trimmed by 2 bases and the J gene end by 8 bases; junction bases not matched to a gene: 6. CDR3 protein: CASSPIAGGTDEQFF. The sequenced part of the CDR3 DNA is TGTGCCAGCTCACCAATAGCGGGAGGTACCGATGAG.

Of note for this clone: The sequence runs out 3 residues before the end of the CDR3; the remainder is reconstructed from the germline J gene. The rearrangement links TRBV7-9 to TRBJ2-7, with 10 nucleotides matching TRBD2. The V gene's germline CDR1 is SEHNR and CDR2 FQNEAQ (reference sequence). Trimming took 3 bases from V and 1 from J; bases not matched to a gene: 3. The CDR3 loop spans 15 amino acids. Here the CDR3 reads CASSLGLAWSYEQYF. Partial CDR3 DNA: TGTGCCAGCAGCTTGGGACTAGCGTGGTCCTACGAG.

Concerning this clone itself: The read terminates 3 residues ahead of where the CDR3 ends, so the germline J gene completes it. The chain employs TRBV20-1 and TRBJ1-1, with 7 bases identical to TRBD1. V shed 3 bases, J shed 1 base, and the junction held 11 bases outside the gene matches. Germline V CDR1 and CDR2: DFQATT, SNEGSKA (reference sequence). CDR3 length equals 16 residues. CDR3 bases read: TGCAGTGCTAGGCCCCCCCGACAGGGTGGGAACACTGAA. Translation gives CSARPPRQGGNTE. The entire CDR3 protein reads CSARPPRQGGNTEAFF.

CDR3 residues: CASSQPGTGASYEQFF. The CDR3 DNA, read in part, is TGTGCCAGCAGCCAACCCGGGACAGGGGCCTCCTATGAG. The gene calls are TRBV14 and TRBJ2-1; 10 bases match TRBD1. The read halts 3 residues ahead of the CDR3 end, with the missing end drawn from the germline J gene. CDR3 length: 16 amino acids. The V gene end was trimmed by 2 bases and the J gene end by 8 bases; junction bases not matched to a gene: 9. The V gene's germline CDR1 is SGHDN and CDR2 FVKESK.

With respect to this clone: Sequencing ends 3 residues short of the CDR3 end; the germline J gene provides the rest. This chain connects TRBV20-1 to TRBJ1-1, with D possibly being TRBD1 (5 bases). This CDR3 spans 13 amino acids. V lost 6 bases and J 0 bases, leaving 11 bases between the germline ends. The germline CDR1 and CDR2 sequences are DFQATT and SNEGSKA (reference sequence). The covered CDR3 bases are TGCAGTGCCACACAGGACCTGAACACTGAA. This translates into CSATQDLNTE. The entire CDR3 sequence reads CSATQDLNTEAFF.

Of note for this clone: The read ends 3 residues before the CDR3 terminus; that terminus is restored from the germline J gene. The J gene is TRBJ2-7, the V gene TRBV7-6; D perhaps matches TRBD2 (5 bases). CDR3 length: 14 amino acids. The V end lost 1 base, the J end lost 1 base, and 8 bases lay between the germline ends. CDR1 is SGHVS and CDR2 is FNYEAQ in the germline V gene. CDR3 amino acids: CASSLEEGSYEQYF. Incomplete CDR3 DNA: TGTGCCAGCAGCTTAGAAGAGGGTTCCTACGAG.

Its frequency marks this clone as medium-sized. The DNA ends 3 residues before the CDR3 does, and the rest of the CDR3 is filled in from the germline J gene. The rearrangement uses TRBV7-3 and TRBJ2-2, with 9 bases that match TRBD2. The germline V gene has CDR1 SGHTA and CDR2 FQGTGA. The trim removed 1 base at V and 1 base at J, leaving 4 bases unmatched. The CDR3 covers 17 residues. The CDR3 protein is CASSLRQTSGNTGELFF. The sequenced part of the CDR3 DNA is TGTGCCAGCAGCTTAAGGCAGACTAGCGGGAACACCGGGGAG.

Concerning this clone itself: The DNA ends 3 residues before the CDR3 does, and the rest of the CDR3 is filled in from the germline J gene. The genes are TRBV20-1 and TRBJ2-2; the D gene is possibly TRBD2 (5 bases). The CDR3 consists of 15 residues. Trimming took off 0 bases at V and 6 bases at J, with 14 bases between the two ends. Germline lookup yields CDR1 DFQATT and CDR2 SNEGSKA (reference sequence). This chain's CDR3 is CSARDPAGSSGELFF. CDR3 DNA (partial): TGCAGTGCTAGAGATCCGGCGGGTAGTTCCGGGGAG.

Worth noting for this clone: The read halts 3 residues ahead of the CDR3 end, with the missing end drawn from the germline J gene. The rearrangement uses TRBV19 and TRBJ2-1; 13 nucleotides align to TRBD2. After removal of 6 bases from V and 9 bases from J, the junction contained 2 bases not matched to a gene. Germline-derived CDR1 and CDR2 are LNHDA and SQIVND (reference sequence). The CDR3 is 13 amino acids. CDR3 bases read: TGTGCCAGTAGCGGACTAGCGGGAGTTGAG. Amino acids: CASSGLAGVE. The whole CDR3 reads CASSGLAGVEQFF.

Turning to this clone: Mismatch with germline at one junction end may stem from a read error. CDR3 DNA (partial): TGCTCCAGCAGCGCCGGGACATCTAATTCACCC. Residues: CSSSAGTSNSP. The complete CDR3 reads CSSSAGTSNSPLHF. The chain is built from TRBV5-1 and TRBJ1-6, with D perhaps matching TRBD1 (6 bases). The CDR3 goes on 3 residues after the read ends, and that part is filled in from the germline J gene. This CDR3 is 14 amino acids long. The germline V gene encodes CDR1 SGHRS and CDR2 YFSETQ. Complete variable domain (other parts from reference TRBV5-1 and TRBJ1-6): KAGVTQTPRYLIKTRGQQVTLSCSPISGHRSVSWYQQTPGQGLQFLFEYFSETQRNKGNFPGRFSGRQFSNSRSEMNVSTLELGDSALYLCSSSAGTSNSPLHFGNGTRLTVT.

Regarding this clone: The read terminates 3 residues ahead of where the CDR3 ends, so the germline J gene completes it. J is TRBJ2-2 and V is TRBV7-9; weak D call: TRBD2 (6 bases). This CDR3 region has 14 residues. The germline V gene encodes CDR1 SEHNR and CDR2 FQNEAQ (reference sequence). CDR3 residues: CASGPLGPGEKLFF. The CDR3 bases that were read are TGTGCCAGCGGCCCACTGGGGCCGGGGGAAAAG.

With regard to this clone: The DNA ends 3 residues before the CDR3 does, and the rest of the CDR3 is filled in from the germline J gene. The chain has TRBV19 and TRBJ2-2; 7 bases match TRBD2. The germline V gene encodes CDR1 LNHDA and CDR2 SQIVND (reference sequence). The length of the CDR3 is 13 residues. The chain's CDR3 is CASSMGLNEKLFF. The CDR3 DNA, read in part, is TGTGCCAGTAGTATGGGACTAAATGAAAAG. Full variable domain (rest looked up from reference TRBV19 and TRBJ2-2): DGGITQSPKYLFRKEGQNVTLSCEQNLNHDAMYWYRQDPGQGLRLIYYSQIVNDFQKGDIAEGYSVSREKKESFPLTVTSAQKNPTAFYLCASSMGLNEKLFFGEGSRLTVL.

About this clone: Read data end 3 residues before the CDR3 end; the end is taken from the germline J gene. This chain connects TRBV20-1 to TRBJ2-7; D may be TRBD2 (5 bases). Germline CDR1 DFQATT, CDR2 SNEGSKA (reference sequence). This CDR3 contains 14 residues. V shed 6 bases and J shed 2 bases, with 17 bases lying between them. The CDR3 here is CSARRRRGTYEQYF. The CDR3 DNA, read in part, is TGCAGTGCCAGGCGGAGACGGGGAACCTACGAG.

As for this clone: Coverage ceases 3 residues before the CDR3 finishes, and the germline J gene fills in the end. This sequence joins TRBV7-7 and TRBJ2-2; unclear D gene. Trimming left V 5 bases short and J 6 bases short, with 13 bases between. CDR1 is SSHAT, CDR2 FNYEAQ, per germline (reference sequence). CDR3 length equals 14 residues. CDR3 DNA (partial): TGTGCCAGCAGCCCTGTCTCCGTGTCCGGGGAG. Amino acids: CASSPVSVSGE. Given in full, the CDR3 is CASSPVSVSGELFF.